This T cell receptor (beta chain) is from a study of circulating CD8 cells and anti-PD-1 response in melanoma. Sorting of live CD3+CD8+TCRalphabeta+ cells by PD-1 and/or TIGIT gave four subsets. TCR libraries were prepared from around 15 ng of total RNA with the QIAseq Immune Repertoire TCR panel. From the reads, TCRdb called clonotypes with MiXCR, one entry per CDR3 protein. The sample shows 450 to 600 distinct CDR3 sequences, about 10% of them seen only once. Trimming pared 1 base from V and 3 bases from J, leaving 12 bases between. The germline gives CDR1 SGHVS, CDR2 FNYEAQ. There are 15 residues in the CDR3. This clonotype is termed large.

The TCR sequence derives from a human donor with melanoma. Material: CD8+ T cells from PBMCs, obtained at baseline or after one month of anti-PD-1 therapy (not recorded which). The chain carries TRBV7-6 and TRBJ2-5; no reliable D call. This CDR3 reads CASSLVAVGKETQYF. CDR3 sequence (DNA): TGTGCCAGCAGCTTAGTAGCAGTTGGCAAAGAGACCCAGTACTTC.